The entry below gives a single T cell receptor beta chain sequence along with its context. These data belong to a study of blood T cell repertoires in COVID-19. On the study more broadly: Samples came from the United States, Italy and Spain, spanning acute and convalescent COVID-19. From T cells, B-cell-depleted T cells, or PBMCs came the material, which was cDNA or gDNA.

V shed 1 base, J shed 2 bases, and the junction held 8 bases outside the gene matches. CDR1 and CDR2 from the germline V gene are SEHNR and FQNEAQ (reference sequence). The CDR3 extends over 16 amino acids. The assay was immunoSEQ multiplex PCR, and TCRdb's table has in-frame clones only and misses some. The data show 100,000 to 120,000 clones, 81% seen once. The sequencing input was peripheral blood. The rearrangement links TRBV7-9 to TRBJ2-7, with 7 bases that match TRBD1. The origin of this receptor is a man older than 75 with acute or convalescent COVID-19. The CDR3 loop reads CASSLGLGTATYEQYF. DNA of the CDR3: TGTGCCAGCAGCTTAGGTCTCGGGACAGCCACCTACGAGCAGTACTTC. The variable domain in full, with the rest retrieved from reference TRBV7-9 and TRBJ2-7, is DTGVSQNPRHKITKRGQNVTFRCDPISEHNRLYWYRQTLGQGPEFLTYFQNEAQLEKSRLLSDRFSAERPKGSFSTLEIQRTEQGDSAMYLCASSLGLGTATYEQYFGPGTRLTVT.